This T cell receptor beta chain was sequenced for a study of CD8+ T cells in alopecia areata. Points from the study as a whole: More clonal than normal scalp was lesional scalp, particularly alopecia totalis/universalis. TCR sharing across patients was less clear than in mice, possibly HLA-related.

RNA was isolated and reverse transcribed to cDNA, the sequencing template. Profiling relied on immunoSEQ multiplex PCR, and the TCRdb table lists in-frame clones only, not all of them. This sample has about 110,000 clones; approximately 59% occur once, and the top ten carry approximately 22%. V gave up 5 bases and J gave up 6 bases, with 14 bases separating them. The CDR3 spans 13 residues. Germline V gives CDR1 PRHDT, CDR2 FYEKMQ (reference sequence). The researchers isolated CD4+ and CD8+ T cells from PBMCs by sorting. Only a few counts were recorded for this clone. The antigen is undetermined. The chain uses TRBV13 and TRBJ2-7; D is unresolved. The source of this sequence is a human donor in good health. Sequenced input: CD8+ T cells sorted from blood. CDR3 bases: TGTGCCAGCAGCCCTGGCCAGGTGGGCGAGCAGTACTTC. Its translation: CASSPGQVGEQYF.